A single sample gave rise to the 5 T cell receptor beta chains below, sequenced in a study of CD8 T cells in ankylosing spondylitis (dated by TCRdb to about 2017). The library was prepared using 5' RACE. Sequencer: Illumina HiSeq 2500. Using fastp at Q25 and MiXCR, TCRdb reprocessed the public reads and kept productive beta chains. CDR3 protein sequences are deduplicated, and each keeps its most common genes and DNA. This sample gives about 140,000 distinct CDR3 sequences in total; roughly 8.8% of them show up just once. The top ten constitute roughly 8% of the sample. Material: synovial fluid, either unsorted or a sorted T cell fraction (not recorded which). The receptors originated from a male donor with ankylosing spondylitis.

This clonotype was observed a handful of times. CDR3 sequence: CASRGTDSSYEQYF. Here the CDR3 DNA reads TGTGCCAGCCGTGGGACTGACAGCTCCTACGAGCAGTACTTC. The chain couples TRBV28 to TRBJ2-7, with D perhaps TRBD2 (6 bases). Germline lookup yields CDR1 MDHEN and CDR2 SYDVKM. V shed 8 bases and J shed 0 bases, with 14 bases lying between them. The CDR3 runs 14 residues.

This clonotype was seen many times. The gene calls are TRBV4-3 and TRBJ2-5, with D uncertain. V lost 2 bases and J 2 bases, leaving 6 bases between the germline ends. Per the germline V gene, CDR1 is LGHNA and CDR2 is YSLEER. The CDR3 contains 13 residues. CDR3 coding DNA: TGCGCCAGCAGCCAAAGGGAACAAGAGACCCAGTACTTC. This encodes CASSQREQETQYF.

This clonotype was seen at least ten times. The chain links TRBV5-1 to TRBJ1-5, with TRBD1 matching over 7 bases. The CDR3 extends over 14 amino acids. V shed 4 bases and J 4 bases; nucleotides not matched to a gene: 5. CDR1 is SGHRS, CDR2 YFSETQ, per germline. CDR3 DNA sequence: TGCGCCAGCAGCCAGGGGGACCCAAATCAGCCCCAGCATTTT. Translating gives CASSQGDPNQPQHF.

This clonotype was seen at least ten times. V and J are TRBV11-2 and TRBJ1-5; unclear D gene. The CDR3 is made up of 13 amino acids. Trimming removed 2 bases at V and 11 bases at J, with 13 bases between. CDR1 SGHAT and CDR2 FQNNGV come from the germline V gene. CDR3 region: CASSLKITTAQHF. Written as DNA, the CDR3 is TGTGCCAGCAGCTTAAAGATAACCACGGCCCAGCATTTT.

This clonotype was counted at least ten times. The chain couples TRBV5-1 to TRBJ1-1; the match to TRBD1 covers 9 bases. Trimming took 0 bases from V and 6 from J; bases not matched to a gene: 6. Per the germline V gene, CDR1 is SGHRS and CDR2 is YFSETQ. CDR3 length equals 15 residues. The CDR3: CASSLDRGRGAEAFF. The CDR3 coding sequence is TGCGCCAGCAGCTTGGACAGGGGGCGGGGTGCTGAAGCTTTCTTT.